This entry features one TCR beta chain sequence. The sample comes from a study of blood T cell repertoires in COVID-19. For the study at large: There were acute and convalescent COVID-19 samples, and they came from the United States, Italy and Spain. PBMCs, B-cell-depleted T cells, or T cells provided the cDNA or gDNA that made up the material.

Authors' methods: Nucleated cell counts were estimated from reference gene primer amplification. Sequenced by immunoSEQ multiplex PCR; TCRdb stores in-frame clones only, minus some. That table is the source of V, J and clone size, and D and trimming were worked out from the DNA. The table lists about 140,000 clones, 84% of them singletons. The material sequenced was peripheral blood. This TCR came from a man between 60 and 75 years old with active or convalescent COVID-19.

The CDR3 nucleotides are TGCGCCAGCAGACCGACAGGGGCAACTAATGAAAAACTGTTTTTT. It codes for CASRPTGATNEKLFF. The rearrangement links TRBV5-1 to TRBJ1-4; 8 nucleotides agree with TRBD1. Germline CDR1 and CDR2: SGHRS and YFSETQ. The CDR3 consists of 15 residues. V lost 5 bases, J lost 0 bases, and 3 bases stayed unmatched.